This T cell receptor (beta chain) is from a study of blood T cell repertoires in COVID-19. Source study methods: The assay estimated nucleated cells by amplifying reference gene primers. Produced via immunoSEQ multiplex PCR; TCRdb's table is partial and in-frame only. D and trimming were read from the DNA, whereas the V and J calls and clone size are those reported in that table. The sample contains under 45,000 clones, approximately 80% of which appear only once. This receptor was identified in a human donor in a cohort sampled during active COVID-19. The specimen was peripheral blood.

Here the CDR3 reads CASSTNLAGTETQYF. The DNA for the CDR3 is TGTGCCAGCAGCACCAATCTAGCGGGGACTGAGACCCAGTACTTC. This chain joins TRBV6-5 and TRBJ2-5; 9 bases align to TRBD2. The CDR3 loop spans 15 amino acids. The germline V gene has CDR1 MNHEY and CDR2 SVGAGI. Trimming cost V 6 bases and J 5 bases; bases outside gene matches: 10.